The clone carrying this T cell receptor (beta chain) has a single count. Its antigen is unidentified. The entry originates in a study of shared clonotypes between healthy human individuals. General observations from the study: Relative to clonotypes present in all four donors, those not shared had lower generation probabilities.

The assay was immunoSEQ multiplex PCR, and TCRdb's table has in-frame clones only and misses some. Of some 1.1 million clones in the sample, roughly 80% were seen once. CDR3 length: 13 amino acids. The germline CDR1 and CDR2 sequences are SGHTA and FQGTGA. V shed 4 bases, J shed 6 bases, and the junction held 3 bases outside the gene matches. The chain couples TRBV7-3 to TRBJ1-1; 9 nucleotides agree with TRBD1. Source material: memory CD4+ T cells from PBMCs. Subset reported: CD45RA-negative fraction. This TCR was sampled from a man in his late teens or twenties in good health. Some clones in this sample may be carry-over from other donors' samples. The DNA for the CDR3 is TGTGCCAGCAGCTCTGACAGGGGGGCTGAAGCTTTCTTT. As protein: CASSSDRGAEAFF.